This is a list of T cell receptor beta chains from one sample in a study of cytomegalovirus exposure and HLA in healthy donors. Here immunoSEQ multiplex PCR was the method, and the copy in TCRdb shows in-frame clones only, minus some. The table for this sample gives some 180,000 clones. The sequenced material came from PBMCs. The source of these receptors is a young man in good health and CMV-seronegative. Both conserved end residues are part of each CDR3.

J gene | V gene | CDR3 protein
TRBJ2-7 | TRBV27 | CASSSLAGGSVISEQYF
TRBJ1-3 | TRBV19 | CASSALVAGNTIYF
TRBJ2-1 | TRBV7-9 | CASSPTLVRDSQNEQFF
TRBJ1-1 | TRBV5-1 | CASSLLGADTEAFF
TRBJ1-1 | TRBV12-5 | CASGFGGRGTEAFF
TRBJ2-1 | TRBV19 | CASSRGRGYNEQFF
TRBJ1-1 | TRBV5-5 | CASSLTGTGVNRAFF
TRBJ1-5 | TRBV27 | CASSLLPGTGFQPQHF
TRBJ2-5 | TRBV6-5 | CASEGGGGQETQYF
TRBJ2-3 | TRBV6-6 | CASIPHGGRTDTQYF
TRBJ2-1 | TRBV11-2 | CASSPRVLAGGAYNEQFF
TRBJ1-5 | TRBV18 | CASSPGEGSQPQHF
TRBJ2-1 | TRBV7-9 | CASSLTGRGTYNEQFF
TRBJ1-5 | TRBV18 | CASSAGVSASGNQPQHF
TRBJ1-3 | TRBV9 | CASSVEGGGIGNTIYF
TRBJ2-2 | TRBV7-8 | CASSLNRVGTGELFF
TRBJ1-4 | TRBV5-1 | CASSLAAGGREKLFF
TRBJ1-5 | TRBV6-1 | CASSEYRDSTSHSNQPQHF
TRBJ2-2 | TRBV18 | CASSPSQGALGTGELFF
TRBJ2-5 | TRBV28 | CASSSPGSGGSGTQYF
TRBJ1-2 | TRBV28 | CASRPGGLGGYTF
TRBJ1-5 | TRBV28 | CASSPQGTPQPQHF
TRBJ2-1 | TRBV10-1 | CASSESRIGGYNEQFF
TRBJ2-6 | TRBV27 | CASSLSGGQGAIGANVLTF
TRBJ1-1 | TRBV19 | CASSMAGVGTEAFF
TRBJ1-5 | TRBV10-2 | CASRGTGRQPQHF
TRBJ1-6 | TRBV25-1 | CASSAVETAYNSPLHF
TRBJ1-5 | TRBV27 | CASSYRRDNQPQHF
TRBJ1-5 | TRBV15 | CATSRSGIGNQPQHF
NA | TRBV11-3 | CASSLAPDSYEQYF
TRBJ1-1 | TRBV19 | CASSIEWETEAFF
TRBJ1-1 | TRBV19 | CASSIPGQNTEAFF
TRBJ1-1 | TRBV10-1 | CASSGGDRANTEAFF
TRBJ2-7 | TRBV5-5 | CASSVLYEQYF
TRBJ1-1 | TRBV15 | CATSREWGRGLGNTEAFF
TRBJ2-7 | TRBV25-1 | CASSGPGQPYEQYF
TRBJ1-5 | TRBV6-1 | CASSEQDQPQHF
TRBJ2-7 | TRBV27 | CASRSGTDYEQYF
NA | TRBV13 | CASRREGRDYEQYF
TRBJ2-7 | TRBV5-6 | CASSLGTLYEQYF
TRBJ1-2 | TRBV29-1 | CSVVSRRGYTF
TRBJ2-7 | TRBV6-5 | CASSYSYPGFPYEQYF